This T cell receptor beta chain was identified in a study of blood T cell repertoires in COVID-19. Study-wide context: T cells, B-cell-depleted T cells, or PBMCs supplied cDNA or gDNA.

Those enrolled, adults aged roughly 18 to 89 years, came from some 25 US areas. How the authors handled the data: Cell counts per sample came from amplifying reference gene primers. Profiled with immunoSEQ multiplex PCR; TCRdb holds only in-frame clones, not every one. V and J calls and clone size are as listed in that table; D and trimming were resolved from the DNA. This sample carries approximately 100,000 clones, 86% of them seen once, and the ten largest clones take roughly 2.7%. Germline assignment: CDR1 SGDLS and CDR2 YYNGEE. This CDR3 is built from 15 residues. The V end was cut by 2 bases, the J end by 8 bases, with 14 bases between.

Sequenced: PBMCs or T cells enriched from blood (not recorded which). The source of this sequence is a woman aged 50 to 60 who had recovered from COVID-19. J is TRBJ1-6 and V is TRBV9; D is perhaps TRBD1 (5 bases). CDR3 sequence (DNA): TGTGCCAGCAGCGTTCGGGGGTATGGGGATTCACCCCTCCACTTT. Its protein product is CASSVRGYGDSPLHF.